This T cell receptor beta chain was recorded in a study of blood T cell repertoires in COVID-19. Study details: PBMCs, B-cell-depleted T cells, or T cells provided the cDNA or gDNA that made up the material.

Per the original methods: The assay estimated nucleated cells by amplifying reference gene primers. Data came from immunoSEQ multiplex PCR; TCRdb stores just in-frame clones and leaves some out. Clone size and V and J calls were adopted from that table, with D and trimming inferred from the DNA. The sample lists about 300,000 clones; just under 90% were seen once. This CDR3 has 18 residues. The germline CDR1 and CDR2 sequences are LNHDA and SQIVND (reference sequence). V was shortened by 7 bases and J by 5 bases, with 24 bases between the two germline ends. This clonotype originated in a woman between 50 and 59 years old who had been exposed to COVID-19. The chain employs TRBV19 and TRBJ1-6; D is possibly TRBD1 (6 bases). Sequenced sample: PBMCs or T cells enriched from blood (not recorded which). The CDR3 coding sequence is TGTGCCAGTACCGGACAGAAGTTCTCCAATACGAATAATTCACCCCTCCACTTT. Translating it yields CASTGQKFSNTNNSPLHF.